The clone carrying this T cell receptor (beta chain) was counted only a few times. Antigen: not known. This sample was taken from a study of T-cell reconstitution after alpha-beta-depleted transplantation in children. In germline, CDR1 is MDHEN, CDR2 SYDVKM. CDR3 length: 14 amino acids. V lost 1 base, J lost 5 bases, and 11 bases lay in between. Library preparation (for TCRbeta) was performed with unique molecular identifiers. TCRdb re-analysed the PCR reads in MiXCR, keeping a single row per CDR3 protein. The data show roughly 220,000 distinct CDR3 sequences, approximately 8% seen once. Study-wide points: Counts and diversity of T cells one year after transplant came mostly from newly produced T cells. Some patients showed high day-60 TCRbeta diversity, which derived from surviving recipient T cells and thymic progenitors. Several hundred expanded graft clones reportedly supplied alpha-beta T cells about two months after transplant.

The V call is TRBV28, the J call TRBJ1-2; D is ambiguous. The source of this sequence is a male patient between 2 and 9 years old who had a stem cell transplant for acute myeloid leukemia, so the T cells may come from the graft donor. The sample here was PBMCs, mostly from graft donor cells, taken 360 days after TCRalphabeta/CD19-depleted stem cell transplant. The CDR3 DNA reads TGTGCCAGCAGTTTATTGCAGGATTCATATGGCTACACCTTC. This sequence encodes CASSLLQDSYGYTF.